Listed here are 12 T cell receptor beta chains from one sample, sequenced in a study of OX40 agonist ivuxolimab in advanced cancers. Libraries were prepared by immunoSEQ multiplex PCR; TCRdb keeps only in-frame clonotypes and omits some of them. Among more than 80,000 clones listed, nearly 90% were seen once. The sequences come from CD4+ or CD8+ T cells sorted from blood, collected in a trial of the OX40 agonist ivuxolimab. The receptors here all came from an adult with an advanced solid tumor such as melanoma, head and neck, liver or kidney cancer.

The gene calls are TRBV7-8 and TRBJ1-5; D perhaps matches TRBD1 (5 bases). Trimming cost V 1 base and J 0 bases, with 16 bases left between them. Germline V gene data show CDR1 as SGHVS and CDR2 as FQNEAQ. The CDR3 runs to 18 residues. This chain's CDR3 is CASSLGFGTVNSNQPQHF. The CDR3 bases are TGTGCCAGCAGCTTAGGGTTCGGGACGGTCAATAGCAATCAGCCCCAGCATTTT.

The CDR3 protein is CASSLLGVGYGYTF. Written as DNA, the CDR3 is TGTGCCAGCAGCTTGTTGGGGGTAGGCTATGGCTACACCTTC. The chain employs TRBV5-4 and TRBJ1-2; a possible D gene is TRBD1 (5 bases). V was shortened by 1 base and J by 4 bases, with 11 bases between the two germline ends. Germline V gene sequence: CDR1 SGHNT, CDR2 YYREEE (reference sequence). This CDR3 spans 14 amino acids.

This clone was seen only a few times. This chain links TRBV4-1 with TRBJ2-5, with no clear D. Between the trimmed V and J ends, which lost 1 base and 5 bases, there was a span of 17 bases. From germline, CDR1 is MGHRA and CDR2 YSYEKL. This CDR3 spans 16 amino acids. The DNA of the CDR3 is TGCGCCAGCAGCCAAGGCCGGGCGCCGGTTCGCGAGACCCAGTACTTC. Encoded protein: CASSQGRAPVRETQYF.

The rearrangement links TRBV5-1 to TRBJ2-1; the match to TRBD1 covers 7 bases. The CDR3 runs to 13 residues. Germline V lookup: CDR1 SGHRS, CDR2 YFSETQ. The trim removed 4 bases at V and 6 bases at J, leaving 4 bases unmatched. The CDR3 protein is CASSEGARNEQFF. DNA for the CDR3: TGCGCCAGCAGCGAGGGGGCGCGCAATGAGCAGTTCTTC.

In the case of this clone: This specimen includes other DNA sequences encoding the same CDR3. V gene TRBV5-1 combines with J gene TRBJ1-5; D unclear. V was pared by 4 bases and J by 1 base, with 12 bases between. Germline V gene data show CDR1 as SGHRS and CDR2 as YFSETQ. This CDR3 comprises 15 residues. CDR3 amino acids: CASSPVAGSNQPQHF. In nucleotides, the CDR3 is TGCGCCAGCAGCCCGGTCGCAGGAAGCAATCAGCCCCAGCATTTT.

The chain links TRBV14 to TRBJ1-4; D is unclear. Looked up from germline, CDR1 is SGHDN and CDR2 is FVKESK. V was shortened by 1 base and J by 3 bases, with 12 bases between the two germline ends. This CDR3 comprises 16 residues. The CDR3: CASSQGLAVANEKLFF. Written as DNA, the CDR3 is TGTGCCAGCAGCCAAGGTTTGGCAGTCGCTAATGAAAAACTGTTTTTT.

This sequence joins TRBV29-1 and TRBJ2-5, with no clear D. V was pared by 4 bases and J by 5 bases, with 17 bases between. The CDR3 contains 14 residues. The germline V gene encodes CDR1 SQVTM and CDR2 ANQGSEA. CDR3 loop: CSVGRRSELETQYF. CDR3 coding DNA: TGCAGCGTTGGTCGGCGATCTGAATTGGAGACCCAGTACTTC.

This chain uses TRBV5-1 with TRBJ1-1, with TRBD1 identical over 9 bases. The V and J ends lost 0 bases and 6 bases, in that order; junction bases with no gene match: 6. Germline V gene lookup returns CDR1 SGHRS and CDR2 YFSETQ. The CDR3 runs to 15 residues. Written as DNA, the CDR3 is TGCGCCAGCAGCTTGGTGGGACAGGGTCTATCTGAAGCTTTCTTT. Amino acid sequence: CASSLVGQGLSEAFF.

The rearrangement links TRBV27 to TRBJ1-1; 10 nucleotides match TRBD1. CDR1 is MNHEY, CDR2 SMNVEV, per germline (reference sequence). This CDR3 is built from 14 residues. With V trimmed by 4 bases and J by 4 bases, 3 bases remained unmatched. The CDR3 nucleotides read TGTGCCAGCAGTTGGGACAGGGGTAGCACTGAAGCTTTCTTT. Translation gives CASSWDRGSTEAFF.

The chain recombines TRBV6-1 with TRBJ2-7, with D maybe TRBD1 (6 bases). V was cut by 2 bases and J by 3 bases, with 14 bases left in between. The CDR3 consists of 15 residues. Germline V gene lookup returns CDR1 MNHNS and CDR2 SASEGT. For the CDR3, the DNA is TGTGCCAGCAGTGAATGGGCGAGGGGGAGCTACGAGCAGTACTTC. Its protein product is CASSEWARGSYEQYF.

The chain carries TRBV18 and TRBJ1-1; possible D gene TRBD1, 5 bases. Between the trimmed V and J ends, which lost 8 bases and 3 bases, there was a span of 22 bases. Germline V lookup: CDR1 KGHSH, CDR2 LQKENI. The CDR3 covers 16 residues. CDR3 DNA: TGTGCCAGCCTGCAAGGGTGGCAGGGCCAAGACACTGAAGCTTTCTTT. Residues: CASLQGWQGQDTEAFF.

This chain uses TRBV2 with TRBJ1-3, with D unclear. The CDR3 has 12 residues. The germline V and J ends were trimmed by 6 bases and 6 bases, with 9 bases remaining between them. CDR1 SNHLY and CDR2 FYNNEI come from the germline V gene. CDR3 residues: CASRGPPNTIYF. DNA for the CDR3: TGTGCCAGCAGGGGCCCTCCAAACACCATATATTTT. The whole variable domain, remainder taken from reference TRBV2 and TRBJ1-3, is EPEVTQTPSHQVTQMGQEVILRCVPISNHLYFYWYRQILGQKVEFLVSFYNNEISEKSEIFDDQFSVERPDGSNFTLKIRSTKLEDSAMYFCASRGPPNTIYFGEGSWLTVV.